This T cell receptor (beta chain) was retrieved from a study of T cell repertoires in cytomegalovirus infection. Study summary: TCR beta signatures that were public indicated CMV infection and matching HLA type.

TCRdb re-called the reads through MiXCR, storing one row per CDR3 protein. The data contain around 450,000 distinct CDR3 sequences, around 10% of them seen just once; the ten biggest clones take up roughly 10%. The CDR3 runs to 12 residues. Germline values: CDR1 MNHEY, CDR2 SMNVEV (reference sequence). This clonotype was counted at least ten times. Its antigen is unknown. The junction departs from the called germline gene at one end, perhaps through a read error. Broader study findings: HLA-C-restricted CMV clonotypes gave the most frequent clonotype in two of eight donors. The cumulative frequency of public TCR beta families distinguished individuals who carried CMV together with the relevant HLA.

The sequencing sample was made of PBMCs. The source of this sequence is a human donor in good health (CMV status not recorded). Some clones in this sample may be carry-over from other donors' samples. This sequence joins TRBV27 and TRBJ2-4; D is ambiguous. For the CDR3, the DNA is TGTGCCAGCAGTTCAGCCAGAAACATTCAGTACTTC. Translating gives CASSSARNIQYF.